These 18 T cell receptor beta chains were all obtained from the same sample, sequenced in a study of glioma-infiltrating T cells after dendritic cell vaccination (dated by TCRdb to 2016 to 2017). Library preparation used the immunoSEQ multiplex PCR assay. The immuneACCESS repertoire file appears here via TCRdb, limited to in-frame rearrangements. These files lack a portion of the clones; in checked studies, under half of the deficit traces to unresolved V genes, and the cause of the others is not known. Recorded for this sample are tens of thousands of clones; more than 75% of them occurred a single time. The ten largest clones add up to approximately 9.6% of the sample. The time point tag for this specimen amounts to: after dendritic cell vaccination, including at tumor progression/relapse. The source material was blood, sampled after dendritic cell vaccination. The receptors shown here come from a human donor with glioblastoma.

V is TRBV9 and J is TRBJ2-2, with D perhaps matching TRBD1 (6 bases). CDR3 length: 15 residues. The V and J ends lost 1 base and 2 bases respectively, with 9 bases between them. Germline V lookup: CDR1 SGDLS, CDR2 YYNGEE. CDR3 nucleotides: TGTGCCAGCAGCGTACAGGGACATAACACCGGGGAGCTGTTTTTT. This gives the protein CASSVQGHNTGELFF.

In this sample, this clone turned up a few times. Mismatch with germline at one junction end may stem from a read error. Other DNA sequences of this sample code for an identical CDR3. This rearrangement joins TRBV30 to TRBJ1-6, with D possibly matching TRBD1 (5 bases). The CDR3 is 14 amino acids. Germline lookup yields CDR1 GTSNPN and CDR2 SVGIG (reference sequence). The chain's CDR3 is CAWSVEGYNSPLHF. CDR3 DNA: TGTGCCTGGAGTGTGGAGGGGTATAATTCCCCCCTCCACTTT. Full variable domain (remainder filled in from reference TRBV30 and TRBJ1-6): SQTIHQWPATLVQPVGSPLSLECTVEGTSNPNLYWYRQAAGRGLQLLFYSVGIGQISSEVPQNLSASRPQDRQFILSSKKLLLSDSGFYLCAWSVEGYNSPLHFGNGTRLTVT.

The J gene is TRBJ1-4, the V gene TRBV5-4, with D perhaps TRBD1 (5 bases). V shed 4 bases and J shed 2 bases, with 9 bases lying between them. Germline-derived CDR1 and CDR2 are SGHNT and YYREEE (reference sequence). The CDR3 has 14 amino acids. DNA of the CDR3: TGTGCCAGCAGCCGTCAGGGTACTAATGAAAAACTGTTTTTT. Its translation is CASSRQGTNEKLFF.

The J gene is TRBJ1-5, the V gene TRBV19, with no clear D. The CDR3 sequence is 13 residues long. Germline CDR1 and CDR2: LNHDA and SQIVND (reference sequence). The V end was cut by 2 bases, the J end by 7 bases, with 9 bases between. CDR3 nucleotides: TGTGCCAGTAGTATACGCGCGTCCCAGCCCCAGCATTTT. Translated: CASSIRASQPQHF.

The genes are TRBV9 and TRBJ1-4, with a weak D call TRBD1 (5 bases). V dropped 0 bases and J dropped 5 bases, with 17 bases sitting between them. Germline CDR1 and CDR2: SGDLS and YYNGEE. CDR3 length equals 17 residues. This chain's CDR3 is CASSVAPLGANNEKLFF. DNA for the CDR3: TGTGCCAGCAGCGTAGCTCCGCTAGGGGCCAACAATGAAAAACTGTTTTTT.

The chain recombines TRBV6-6 with TRBJ2-7; TRBD2 aligns across 7 bases. The CDR3 runs 12 residues. CDR1 and CDR2 (germline): MNHNY, SVGAGI (reference sequence). Trimming at V came to 8 bases and at J to 6 bases, leaving 7 bases not matched to a gene. Here the CDR3 reads CASSPWGGEQYF. In DNA form, the CDR3 reads TGTGCCAGCTCCCCATGGGGGGGCGAGCAGTACTTC.

This rearrangement joins TRBV30 to TRBJ2-5; D not certain. Germline loops: CDR1 GTSNPN, CDR2 SVGIG (reference sequence). Trimming took off 5 bases at V and 4 bases at J, with 11 bases between the two ends. The CDR3 consists of 12 residues. The CDR3 sequence is CAWEALGETQYF. Here the CDR3 DNA reads TGTGCCTGGGAGGCTTTGGGAGAGACCCAGTACTTC.

This rearrangement joins TRBV6-1 to TRBJ1-1; TRBD1 matches at 9 bases. This CDR3 has 14 amino acids. Losses at the gene ends were 6 bases for V and 5 bases for J; bases not matched to a gene: 7. The germline CDR1 and CDR2 sequences are MNHNS and SASEGT. CDR3 nucleotides: TGTGCCAGCAGGGCCCTTGGACAGGGGACTGAAGCTTTCTTT. Translating gives CASRALGQGTEAFF.

This chain uses TRBV10-1 with TRBJ2-5; 9 bases are a match to TRBD1. With 5 bases clipped from V and 5 bases from J, the junction kept 6 bases outside the gene matches. Per germline, CDR1 WNHNN and CDR2 SYGVQD (reference sequence). The CDR3 runs 14 residues. The CDR3 nucleotides read TGCGCCAGCAGTAAACCGGGACAGGGCGAGACCCAGTACTTC. Translating gives CASSKPGQGETQYF.

The table lists this clone with a few counts. The chain links TRBV6-6 to TRBJ1-4; 7 bases line up with TRBD1. V lost 6 bases and J lost 5; bases outside the gene matches: 12. Germline loops: CDR1 MNHNY, CDR2 SVGAGI (reference sequence). The CDR3 spans 16 residues. CDR3 loop: CASSHPPGQQNEKLFF. The CDR3 nucleotides are TGTGCCAGCAGCCATCCACCGGGACAGCAAAATGAAAAACTGTTTTTT.

The V call is TRBV10-2, the J call TRBJ2-2, with 8 bases lining up with TRBD2. J was trimmed by 2 bases and V by 4 bases; bases with no gene match: 6. Germline-derived CDR1 and CDR2 are WSHSY and SAAADI. CDR3 length: 16 residues. The DNA of the CDR3 is TGCGCCAGCAGTGTTGCGGGGGGAGAAAACACCGGGGAGCTGTTTTTT. It specifies CASSVAGGENTGELFF.

DNA for the CDR3: TGTGCCAGCAGTTCCCCCCCCGGGAACGAGCAGTACTTC. Translating it yields CASSSPPGNEQYF. V gene TRBV27 combines with J gene TRBJ2-7; D is possibly TRBD2 (5 bases). The V gene lost 4 bases and the J gene lost 5 bases, with 12 bases spanning the gap. The germline V gene encodes CDR1 MNHEY and CDR2 SMNVEV (reference sequence). The CDR3 sequence is 13 residues long.

The rearrangement uses TRBV6-5 and TRBJ1-1; TRBD1 aligns across 8 bases. This CDR3 comprises 15 residues. Looked up from germline, CDR1 is MNHEY and CDR2 is SVGAGI. The V segment lost 5 bases and the J segment 1 base; nucleotides outside the gene matches: 6. The CDR3 coding sequence is TGTGCCAGCAGTGTTGCAGGGGGCCCGAACACTGAAGCTTTCTTT. Its protein product is CASSVAGGPNTEAFF.

The sample holds one count of this clone. The chain has TRBV28 and TRBJ2-2, with unresolved D. V was pared by 2 bases and J by 7 bases, with 8 bases between. The CDR3 is made up of 13 amino acids. Germline V gene sequence: CDR1 MDHEN, CDR2 SYDVKM. CDR3 nucleotide sequence: TGTGCCAGCAGTTTAACCAGGAACGGGGAGCTGTTTTTT. This gives the protein CASSLTRNGELFF.

DNA of the CDR3: TGTGCCAGCAGGGCCAGGTCGAGAGGCTACACCTTC. It yields the protein CASRARSRGYTF. The chain joins TRBV2 to TRBJ1-2; D is undetermined. Germline V gene lookup returns CDR1 SNHLY and CDR2 FYNNEI. Between the trimmed V and J ends, which lost 6 bases and 8 bases, there was a span of 13 bases. The CDR3 covers 12 residues.

CDR3 sequence: CASSLDRVGETQYF. The DNA of the CDR3 is TGCGCCAGCAGCTTGGACAGGGTGGGTGAGACCCAGTACTTC. V is TRBV5-1 and J is TRBJ2-5, with D tentatively TRBD1 (6 bases). The V gene lost 0 bases and the J gene lost 5 bases, with 11 bases spanning the gap. The CDR3 contains 14 residues. Germline V gives CDR1 SGHRS, CDR2 YFSETQ.

The chain links TRBV7-2 to TRBJ2-7, with 10 bases fitting TRBD1. The CDR3 contains 14 residues. J was trimmed by 3 bases and V by 2 bases; bases with no gene match: 1. CDR1 is SGHTA, CDR2 FQGNSA, per germline. In nucleotides, the CDR3 is TGTGCCAGCAGCTTATGGGACAGGGGCTACGAGCAGTACTTC. This translates into CASSLWDRGYEQYF.

The genes are TRBV2 and TRBJ1-1, with D perhaps TRBD1 (6 bases). CDR3 length: 15 amino acids. Trimming shortened V by 6 bases and J by 1 base, and 15 bases separated the two germline ends. Germline V lookup: CDR1 SNHLY, CDR2 FYNNEI. DNA of the CDR3: TGTGCCAGCAGGGCCGCCACAGGGCCGAACACTGAAGCTTTCTTT. It codes for CASRAATGPNTEAFF.